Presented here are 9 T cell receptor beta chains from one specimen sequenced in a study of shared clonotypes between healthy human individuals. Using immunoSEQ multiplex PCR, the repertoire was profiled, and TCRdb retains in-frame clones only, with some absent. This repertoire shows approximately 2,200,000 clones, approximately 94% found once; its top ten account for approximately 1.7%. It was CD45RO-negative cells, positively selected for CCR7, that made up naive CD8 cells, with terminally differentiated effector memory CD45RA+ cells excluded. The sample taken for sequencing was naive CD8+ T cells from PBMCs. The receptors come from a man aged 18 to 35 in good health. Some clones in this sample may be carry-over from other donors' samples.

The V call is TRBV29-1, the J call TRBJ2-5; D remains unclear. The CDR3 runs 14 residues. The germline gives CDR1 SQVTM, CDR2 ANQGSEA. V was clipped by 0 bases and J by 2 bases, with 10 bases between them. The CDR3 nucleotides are TGCAGCGTTGAAGATCCCAGGCCGCAAGAGACCCAGTACTTC. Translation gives CSVEDPRPQETQYF.

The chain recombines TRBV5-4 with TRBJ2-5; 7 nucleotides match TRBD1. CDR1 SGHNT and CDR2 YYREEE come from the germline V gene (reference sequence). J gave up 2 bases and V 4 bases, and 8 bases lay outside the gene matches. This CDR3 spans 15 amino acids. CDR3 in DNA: TGTGCCAGCAGCCAGGGGGTGTTGGGGCAAGAGACCCAGTACTTC. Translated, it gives CASSQGVLGQETQYF.

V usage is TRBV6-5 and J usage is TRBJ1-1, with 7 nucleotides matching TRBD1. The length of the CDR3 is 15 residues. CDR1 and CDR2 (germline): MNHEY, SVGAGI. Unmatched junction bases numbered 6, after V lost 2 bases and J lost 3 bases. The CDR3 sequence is CASSYGTGAYTEAFF. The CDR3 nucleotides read TGTGCCAGCAGTTACGGAACAGGGGCTTACACTGAAGCTTTCTTT.

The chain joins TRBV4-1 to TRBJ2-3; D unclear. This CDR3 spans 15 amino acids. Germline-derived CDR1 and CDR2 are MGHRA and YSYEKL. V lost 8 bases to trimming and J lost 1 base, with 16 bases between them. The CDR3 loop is CASQPLLPGTDTQYF. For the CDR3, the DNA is TGCGCCAGCCAACCCCTCCTCCCGGGCACAGATACGCAGTATTTT.

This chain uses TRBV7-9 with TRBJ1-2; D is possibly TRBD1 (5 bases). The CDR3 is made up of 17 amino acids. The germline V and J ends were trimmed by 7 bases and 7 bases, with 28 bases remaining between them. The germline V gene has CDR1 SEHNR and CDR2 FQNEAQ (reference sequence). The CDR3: CASTHAQKGFPFGGYTF. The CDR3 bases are TGTGCCAGCACCCACGCCCAAAAGGGGTTCCCCTTCGGTGGCTACACCTTC.

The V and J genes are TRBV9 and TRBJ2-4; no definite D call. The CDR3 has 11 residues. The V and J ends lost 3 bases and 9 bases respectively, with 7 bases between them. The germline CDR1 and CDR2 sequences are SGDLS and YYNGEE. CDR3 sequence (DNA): TGTGCCAGCAGCGAGGGTCGCATTCAGTACTTC. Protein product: CASSEGRIQYF.

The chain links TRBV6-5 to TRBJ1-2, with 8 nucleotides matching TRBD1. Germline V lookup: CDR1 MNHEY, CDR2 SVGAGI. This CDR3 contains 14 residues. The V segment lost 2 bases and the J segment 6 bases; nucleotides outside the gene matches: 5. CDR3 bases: TGTGCCAGCAGTTACAGGGCAGGGGGCGATGGCTACACCTTC. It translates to CASSYRAGGDGYTF.

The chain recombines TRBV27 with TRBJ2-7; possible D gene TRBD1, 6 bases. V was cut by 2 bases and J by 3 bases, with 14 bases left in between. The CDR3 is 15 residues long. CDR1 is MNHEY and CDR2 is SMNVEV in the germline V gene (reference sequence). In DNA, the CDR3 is TGTGCCAGCAGTTTAAAGACAGGATGGGACTACGAGCAGTACTTC. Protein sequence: CASSLKTGWDYEQYF.

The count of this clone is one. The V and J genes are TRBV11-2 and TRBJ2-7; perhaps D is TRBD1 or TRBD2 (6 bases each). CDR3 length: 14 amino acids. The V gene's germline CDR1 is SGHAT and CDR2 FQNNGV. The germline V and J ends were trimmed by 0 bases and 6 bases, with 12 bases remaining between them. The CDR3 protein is CASSLDPGAGEQYF. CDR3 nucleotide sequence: TGTGCCAGCAGCTTAGATCCGGGGGCGGGCGAGCAGTACTTC.